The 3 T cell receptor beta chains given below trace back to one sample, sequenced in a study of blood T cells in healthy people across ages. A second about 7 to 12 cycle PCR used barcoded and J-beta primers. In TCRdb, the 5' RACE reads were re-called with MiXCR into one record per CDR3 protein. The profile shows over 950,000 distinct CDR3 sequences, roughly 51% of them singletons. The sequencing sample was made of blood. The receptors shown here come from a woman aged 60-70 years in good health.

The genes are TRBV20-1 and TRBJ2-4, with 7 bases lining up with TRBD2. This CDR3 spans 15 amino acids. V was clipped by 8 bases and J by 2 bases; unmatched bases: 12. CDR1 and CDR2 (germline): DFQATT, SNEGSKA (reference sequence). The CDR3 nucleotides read TGCAGTCCCCTCGGACTAGTCTATCCCAAAAACATTCAGTACTTC. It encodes CSPLGLVYPKNIQYF.

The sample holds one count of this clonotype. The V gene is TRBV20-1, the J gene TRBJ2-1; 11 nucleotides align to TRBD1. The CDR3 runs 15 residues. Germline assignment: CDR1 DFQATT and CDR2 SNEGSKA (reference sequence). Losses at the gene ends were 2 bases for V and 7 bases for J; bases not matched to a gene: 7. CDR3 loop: CSARRGQGARNEQFF. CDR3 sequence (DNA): TGCAGTGCTAGACGCGGACAGGGGGCGAGGAATGAGCAGTTCTTC.

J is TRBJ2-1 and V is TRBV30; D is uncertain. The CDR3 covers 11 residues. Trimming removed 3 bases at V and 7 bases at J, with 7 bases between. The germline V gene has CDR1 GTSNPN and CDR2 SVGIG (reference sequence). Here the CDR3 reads CAWSQRNEQFF. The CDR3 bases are TGTGCCTGGAGCCAGAGGAATGAGCAGTTCTTC.